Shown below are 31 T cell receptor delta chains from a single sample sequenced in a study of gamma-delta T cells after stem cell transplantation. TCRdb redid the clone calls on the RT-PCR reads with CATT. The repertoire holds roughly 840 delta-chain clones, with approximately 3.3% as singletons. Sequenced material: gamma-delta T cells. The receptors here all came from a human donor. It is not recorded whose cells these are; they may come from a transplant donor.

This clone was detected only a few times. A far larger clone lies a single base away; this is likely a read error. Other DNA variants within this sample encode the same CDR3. The CDR3 coding sequence is TGTGCCTGTGACATTGGGGCAACGCTGGGGGCTAGCTCCTGGGACACCCGACAGATGTTTTTC. Residues: CACDIGATLGASSWDTRQMFF. The V and J genes are TRDV2 and TRDJ3, with TRDD3 matching over 7 bases. CDR3 length: 21 amino acids. Germline trimming cut 2 bases from V and 0 bases from J; bases unmatched to any gene: 15. Per germline, CDR1 GEAIGNYY and CDR2 EKD.

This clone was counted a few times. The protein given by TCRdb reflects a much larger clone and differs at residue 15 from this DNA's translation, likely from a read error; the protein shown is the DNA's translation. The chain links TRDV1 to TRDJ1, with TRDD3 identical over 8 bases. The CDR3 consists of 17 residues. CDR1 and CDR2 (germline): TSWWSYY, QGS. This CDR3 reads CALGLPQYWGYTDKPIF. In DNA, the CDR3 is TGTGCTCTTGGACTTCCCCAGTACTGGGGGTACACCGATAAACCCATCTTT.

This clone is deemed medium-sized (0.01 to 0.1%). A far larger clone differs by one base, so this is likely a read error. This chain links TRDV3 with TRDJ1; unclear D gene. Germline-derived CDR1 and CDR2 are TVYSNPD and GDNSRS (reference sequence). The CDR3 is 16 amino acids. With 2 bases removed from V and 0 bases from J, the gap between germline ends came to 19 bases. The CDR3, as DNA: TGTGCCTTTTTGGACAAGTGGGCTCAGTACACCGATAAACTCATCTTT. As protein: CAFLDKWAQYTDKLIF.

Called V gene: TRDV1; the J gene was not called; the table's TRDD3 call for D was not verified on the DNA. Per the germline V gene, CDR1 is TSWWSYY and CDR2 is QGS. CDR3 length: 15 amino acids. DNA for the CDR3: TGTGCTCTTGGGGAACGGTTCTTGTGGGGGATACCATTAACATTT. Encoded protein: CALGERFLWGIPLTF.

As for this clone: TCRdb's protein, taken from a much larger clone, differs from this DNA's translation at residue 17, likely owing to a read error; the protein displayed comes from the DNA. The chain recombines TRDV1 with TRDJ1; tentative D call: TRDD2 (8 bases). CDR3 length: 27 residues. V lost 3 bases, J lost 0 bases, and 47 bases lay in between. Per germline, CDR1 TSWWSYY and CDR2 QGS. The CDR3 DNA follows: TGTGCTCTTGGGGAGCCTCAACCGGTCTTCCTACGGTTGTACTGGGGACAAACGGGGGGGTACACCGATAAACTCATCTTT. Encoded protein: CALGEPQPVFLRLYWGQTGGYTDKLIF.

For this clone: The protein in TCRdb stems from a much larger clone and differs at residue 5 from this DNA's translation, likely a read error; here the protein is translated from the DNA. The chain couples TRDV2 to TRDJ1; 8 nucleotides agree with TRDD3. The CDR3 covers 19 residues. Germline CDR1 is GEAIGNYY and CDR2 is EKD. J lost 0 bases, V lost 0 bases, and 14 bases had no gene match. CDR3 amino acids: CACDTLGDIHLPYTDKLIF. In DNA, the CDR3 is TGTGCCTGTGACACCCTGGGGGACATCCATTTACCTTACACCGATAAACTCATCTTT.

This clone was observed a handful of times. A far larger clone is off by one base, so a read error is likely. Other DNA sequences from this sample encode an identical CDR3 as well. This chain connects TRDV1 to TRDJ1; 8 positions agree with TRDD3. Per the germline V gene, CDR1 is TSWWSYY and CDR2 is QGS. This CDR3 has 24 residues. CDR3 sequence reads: CALGESRVLRLTFGYWGYTDKLIF. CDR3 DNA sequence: TGTGCTCTGGGGGAATCGCGGGTCCTACGTCTTACGTTTGGGTACTGGGGGTACACCGATAAACTCATCTTT.

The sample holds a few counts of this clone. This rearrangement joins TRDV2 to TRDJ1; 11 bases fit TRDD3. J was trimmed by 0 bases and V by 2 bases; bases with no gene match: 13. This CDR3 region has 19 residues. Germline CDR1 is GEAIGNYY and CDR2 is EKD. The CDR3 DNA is TGTGCCTGTGACAGACTGGGGGATAAAGATCCTAAAAACACCGATAAACTCATCTTT. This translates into CACDRLGDKDPKNTDKLIF.

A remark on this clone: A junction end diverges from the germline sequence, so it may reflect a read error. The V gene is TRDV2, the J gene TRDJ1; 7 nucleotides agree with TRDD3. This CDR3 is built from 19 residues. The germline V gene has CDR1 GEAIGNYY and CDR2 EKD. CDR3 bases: TGTGCCCGTGAGACCCTTGGGAAGCTGGGGGTTTGGTGCACCGATAAACTCATCTTT. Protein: CARETLGKLGVWCTDKLIF.

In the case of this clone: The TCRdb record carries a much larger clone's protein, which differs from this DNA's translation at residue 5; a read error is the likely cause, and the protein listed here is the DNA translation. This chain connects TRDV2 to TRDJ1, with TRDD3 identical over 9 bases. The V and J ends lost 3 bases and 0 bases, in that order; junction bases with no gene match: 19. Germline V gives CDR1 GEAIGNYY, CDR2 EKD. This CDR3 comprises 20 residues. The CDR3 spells CACDALRVLGDSKNTDKLIF. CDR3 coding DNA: TGTGCCTGTGACGCGCTACGAGTACTGGGGGACTCTAAAAACACCGATAAACTCATCTTT.

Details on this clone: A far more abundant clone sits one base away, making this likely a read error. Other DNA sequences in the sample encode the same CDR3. CDR3 DNA sequence: TGTGCTCTTGGGGAGCCTCAGCCGGTCTTCCTACGGTTGTACTGGGGACATACGGGGGGGTACACCGATAAACTCATCTTT. Translation gives CALGEPQPVFLRLYWGHTGGYTDKLIF. The rearrangement uses TRDV1 and TRDJ1, with a tentative D call TRDD2 (8 bases). From germline, CDR1 is TSWWSYY and CDR2 QGS. Trimming pared 3 bases from V and 0 bases from J, leaving 47 bases between. This CDR3 has 27 amino acids.

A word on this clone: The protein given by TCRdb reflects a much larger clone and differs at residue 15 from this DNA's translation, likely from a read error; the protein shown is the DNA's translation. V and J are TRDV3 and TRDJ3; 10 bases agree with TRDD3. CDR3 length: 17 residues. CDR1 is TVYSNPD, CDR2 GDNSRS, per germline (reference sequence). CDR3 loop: CAFGGIRRSWDTRQVFF. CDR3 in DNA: TGTGCCTTCGGGGGGATACGGAGATCCTGGGACACCCGACAGGTGTTTTTC.

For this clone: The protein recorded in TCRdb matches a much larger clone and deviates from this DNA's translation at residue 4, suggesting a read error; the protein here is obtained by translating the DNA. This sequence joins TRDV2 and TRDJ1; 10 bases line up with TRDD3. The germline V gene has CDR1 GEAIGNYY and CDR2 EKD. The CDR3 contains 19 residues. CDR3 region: CACGTVVGDTGPYTDKLIF. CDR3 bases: TGTGCCTGTGGCACCGTGGTGGGGGATACAGGGCCGTACACCGATAAACTCATCTTT.

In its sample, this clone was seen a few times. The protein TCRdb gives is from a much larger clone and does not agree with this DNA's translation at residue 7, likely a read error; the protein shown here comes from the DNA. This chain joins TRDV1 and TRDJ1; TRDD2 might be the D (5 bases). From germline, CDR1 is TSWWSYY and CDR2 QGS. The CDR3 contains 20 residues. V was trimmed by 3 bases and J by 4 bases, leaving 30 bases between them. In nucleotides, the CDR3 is TGTGCTCTTGGGGATCCTATATCTACGCATTCCCCAGGGGTGGGCGATAAACTCATCTTT. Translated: CALGDPISTHSPGVGDKLIF.

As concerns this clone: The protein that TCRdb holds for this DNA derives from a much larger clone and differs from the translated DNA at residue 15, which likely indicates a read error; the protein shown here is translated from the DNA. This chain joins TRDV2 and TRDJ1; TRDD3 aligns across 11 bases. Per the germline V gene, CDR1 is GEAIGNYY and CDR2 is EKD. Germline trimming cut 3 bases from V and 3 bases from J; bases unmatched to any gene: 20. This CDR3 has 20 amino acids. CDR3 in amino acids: CACDQVLGDKDPKNADKLIF. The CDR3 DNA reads TGTGCCTGTGACCAAGTACTGGGGGATAAAGATCCTAAAAACGCCGATAAACTCATCTTT.

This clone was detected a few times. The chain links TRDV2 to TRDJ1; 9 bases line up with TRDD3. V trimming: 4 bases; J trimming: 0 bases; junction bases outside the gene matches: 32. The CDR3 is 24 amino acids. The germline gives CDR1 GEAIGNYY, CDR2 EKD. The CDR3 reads CACDILTGGDRGGGYSTYTDKLIF. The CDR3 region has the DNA TGTGCCTGTGATATATTAACTGGGGGAGATCGCGGCGGCGGATATTCAACGTACACCGATAAACTCATCTTT.

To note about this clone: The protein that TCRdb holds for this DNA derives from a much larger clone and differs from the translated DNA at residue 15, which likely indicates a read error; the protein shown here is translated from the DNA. The CDR3 spells CALGERFWWGIPVTRQLIF. The CDR3 coding sequence is TGTGCTCTTGGGGAACGGTTCTGGTGGGGGATACCAGTAACAAGGCAGTTGATCTTT. The chain combines TRDV1 with TRDJ4; 10 nucleotides line up with TRDD3. The CDR3 sequence is 19 residues long. Germline CDR1 is TSWWSYY and CDR2 is QGS. J was trimmed by 9 bases and V by 1 base; bases with no gene match: 23.

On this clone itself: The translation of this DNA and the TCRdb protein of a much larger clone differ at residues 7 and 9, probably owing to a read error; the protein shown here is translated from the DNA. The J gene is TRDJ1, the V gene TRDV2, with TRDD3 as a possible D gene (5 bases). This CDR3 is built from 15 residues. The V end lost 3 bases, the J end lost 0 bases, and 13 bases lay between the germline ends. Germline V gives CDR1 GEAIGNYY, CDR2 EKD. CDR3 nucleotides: TGTGCCTGTGACTCACTGGTGGCCAACACCGATAAACTCATCTTT. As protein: CACDSLVANTDKLIF.

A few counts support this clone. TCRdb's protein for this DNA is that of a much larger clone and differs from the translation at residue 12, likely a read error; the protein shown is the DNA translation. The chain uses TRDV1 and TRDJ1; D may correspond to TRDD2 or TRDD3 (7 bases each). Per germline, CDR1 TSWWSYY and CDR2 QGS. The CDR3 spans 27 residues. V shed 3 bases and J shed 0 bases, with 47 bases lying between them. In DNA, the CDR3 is TGTGCTCTTGGGGAGCCTCAACCGGTCTTCCTATGGTTGTACTGGGGACATACGGGGGGGTACACCGATAAACTCATCTTT. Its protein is CALGEPQPVFLWLYWGHTGGYTDKLIF.

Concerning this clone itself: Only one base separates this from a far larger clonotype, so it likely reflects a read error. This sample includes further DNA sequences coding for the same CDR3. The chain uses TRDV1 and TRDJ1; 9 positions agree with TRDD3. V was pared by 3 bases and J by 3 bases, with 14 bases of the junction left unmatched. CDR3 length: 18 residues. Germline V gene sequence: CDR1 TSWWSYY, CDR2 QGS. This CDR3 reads CALGDPLFSRGYADKLIF. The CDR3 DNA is TGTGCTCTTGGGGACCCCCTTTTTTCACGGGGATACGCCGATAAACTCATCTTT.

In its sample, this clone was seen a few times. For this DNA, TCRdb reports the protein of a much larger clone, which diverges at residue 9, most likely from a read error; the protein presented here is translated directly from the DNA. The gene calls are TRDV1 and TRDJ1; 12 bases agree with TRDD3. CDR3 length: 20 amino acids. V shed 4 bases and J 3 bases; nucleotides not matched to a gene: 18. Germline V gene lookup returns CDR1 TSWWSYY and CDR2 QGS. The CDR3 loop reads CALGALFPCTGGYSSDKLIF. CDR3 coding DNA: TGTGCTCTTGGGGCACTATTCCCCTGTACTGGGGGATACTCGTCCGATAAACTCATCTTT.

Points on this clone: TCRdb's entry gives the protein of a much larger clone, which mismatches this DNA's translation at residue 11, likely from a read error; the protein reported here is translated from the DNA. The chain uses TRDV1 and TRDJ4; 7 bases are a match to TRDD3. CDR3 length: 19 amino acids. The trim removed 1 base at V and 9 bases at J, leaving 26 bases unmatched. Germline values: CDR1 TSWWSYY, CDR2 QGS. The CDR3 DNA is TGTGCTCTTGGGGAACGGTTCTGGTGGGGGACACCAGTAACAGGGCAGTTGATCTTT. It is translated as CALGERFWWGTPVTGQLIF.

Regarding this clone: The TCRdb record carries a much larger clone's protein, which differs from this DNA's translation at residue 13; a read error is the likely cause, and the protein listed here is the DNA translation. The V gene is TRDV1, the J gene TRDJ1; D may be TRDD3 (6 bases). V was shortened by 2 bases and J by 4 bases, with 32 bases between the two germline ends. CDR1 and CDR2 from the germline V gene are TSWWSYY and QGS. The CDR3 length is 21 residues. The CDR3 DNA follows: TGTGCTCTTGGGGAATTCCTCCCCAGTCGGTACTGGGAGATACTGAGCGATAAACTCATCTTT. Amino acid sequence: CALGEFLPSRYWEILSDKLIF.

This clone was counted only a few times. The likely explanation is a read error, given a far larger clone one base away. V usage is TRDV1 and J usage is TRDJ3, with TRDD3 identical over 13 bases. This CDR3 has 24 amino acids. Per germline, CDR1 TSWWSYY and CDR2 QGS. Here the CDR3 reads CALGLGRLSPTGGYDSWGTRQMFF. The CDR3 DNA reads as TGTGCTCTTGGTTTGGGTCGGCTCTCCCCAACTGGGGGATACGATTCCTGGGGCACCCGACAGATGTTTTTC.

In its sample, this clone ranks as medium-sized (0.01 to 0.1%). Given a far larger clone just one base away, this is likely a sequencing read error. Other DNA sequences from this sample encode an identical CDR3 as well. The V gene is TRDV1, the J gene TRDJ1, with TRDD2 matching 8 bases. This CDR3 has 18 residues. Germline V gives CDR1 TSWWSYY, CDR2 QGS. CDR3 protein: CALGASYGLYLYTDKLIF. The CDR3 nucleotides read TGTGCTCTCGGAGCTTCCTACGGGCTTTATTTGTACACCGATAAACTCATCTTC.

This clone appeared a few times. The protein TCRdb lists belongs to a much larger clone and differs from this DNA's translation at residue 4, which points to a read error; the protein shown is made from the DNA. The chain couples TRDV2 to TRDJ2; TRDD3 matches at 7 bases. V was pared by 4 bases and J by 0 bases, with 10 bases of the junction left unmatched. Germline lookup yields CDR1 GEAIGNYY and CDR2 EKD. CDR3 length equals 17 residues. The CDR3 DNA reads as TGTGCCTGTGAGACGGTACTGGGGACGTCTTTGACAGCACAACTCTTCTTT. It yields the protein CACETVLGTSLTAQLFF.

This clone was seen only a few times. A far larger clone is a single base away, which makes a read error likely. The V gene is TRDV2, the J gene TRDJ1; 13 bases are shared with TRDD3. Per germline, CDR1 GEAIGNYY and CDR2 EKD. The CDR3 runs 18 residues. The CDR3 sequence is CACDPLLLGDTHTNKLIF. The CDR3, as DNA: TGTGCCTGTGACCCCCTCTTACTGGGGGATACGCACACCAATAAACTCATCTTT.

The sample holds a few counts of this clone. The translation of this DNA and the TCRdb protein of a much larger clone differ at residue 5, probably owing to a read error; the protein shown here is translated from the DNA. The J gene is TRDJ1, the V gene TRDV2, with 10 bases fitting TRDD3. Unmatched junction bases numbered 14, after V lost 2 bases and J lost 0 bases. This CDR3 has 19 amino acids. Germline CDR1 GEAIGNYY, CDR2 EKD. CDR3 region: CACDIVVGDTGPYTDKLIF. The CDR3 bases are TGTGCCTGTGACATCGTGGTGGGGGATACAGGGCCGTACACCGATAAACTCATCTTT.

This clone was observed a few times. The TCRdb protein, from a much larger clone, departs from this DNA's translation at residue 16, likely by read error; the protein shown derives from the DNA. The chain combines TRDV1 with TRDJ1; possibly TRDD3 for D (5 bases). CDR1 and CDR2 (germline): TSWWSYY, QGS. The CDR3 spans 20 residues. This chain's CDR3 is CALGELWRHHILGDTVKLIF. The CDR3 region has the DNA TGTGCTCTTGGGGAACTCTGGCGCCATCACATTCTAGGGGACACCGTTAAACTCATCTTT.

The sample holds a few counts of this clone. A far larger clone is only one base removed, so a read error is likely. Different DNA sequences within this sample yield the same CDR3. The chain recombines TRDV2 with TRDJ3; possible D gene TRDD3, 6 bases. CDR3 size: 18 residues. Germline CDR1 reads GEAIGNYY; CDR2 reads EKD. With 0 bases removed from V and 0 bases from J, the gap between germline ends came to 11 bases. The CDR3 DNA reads TGTGCCTGTGACACCATTGGGGGTGTCTCCTGGGACACCCGACAGATGTTTTTC. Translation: CACDTIGGVSWDTRQMFF.

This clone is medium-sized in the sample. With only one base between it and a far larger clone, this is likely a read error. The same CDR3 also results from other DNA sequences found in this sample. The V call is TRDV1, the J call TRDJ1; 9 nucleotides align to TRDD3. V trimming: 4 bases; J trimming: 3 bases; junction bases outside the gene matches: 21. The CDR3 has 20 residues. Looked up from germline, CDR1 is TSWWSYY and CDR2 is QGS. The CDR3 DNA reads TGTGCTCTTGGGGCACTATTCCCCCGTACCGGGGGATACTCGTCCGATAAACTCATCTTT. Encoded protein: CALGALFPRTGGYSSDKLIF.